This T cell receptor (beta chain) derives from a study of T cell repertoires in cytomegalovirus infection. This clonotype was observed at least ten times. Its antigen is currently unknown. Using its own MiXCR run on the reads, TCRdb lists one record per CDR3 protein. The table includes roughly 700,000 distinct CDR3 sequences, around a third detected once. The CDR3 spans 16 residues. The ends were cut back, 5 bases at V and 1 base at J, with 15 bases in the middle. Looked up from germline, CDR1 is SGHTA and CDR2 is FQGNSA. Findings and caveats of the study: The ex vivo response showed dominance by HLA-C-restricted CMV-specific TCR beta clonotypes.

This chain connects TRBV7-2 to TRBJ2-4, with D possibly being TRBD1 (6 bases). Sequenced here: cultured PBMCs, sampled from culture after CMV antigen stimulation. This clonotype was obtained from a human donor in good health (CMV status not recorded). Some clones in this sample may be carry-over from other donors' samples. The CDR3 DNA is TGTGCCAGCAGCAGCCTTGGGGACACCGCCAAAAACATTCAGTACTTC. Protein sequence: CASSSLGDTAKNIQYF.